Following are 18 T cell receptor beta chains from one sample sequenced in a study of T cell responses to AZD1222 COVID-19 vaccine. The assay was immunoSEQ multiplex PCR, and TCRdb's table has in-frame clones only and misses some. In the table there are about 120,000 clones, about 89% of which are singletons. The sample consisted of peripheral blood, taken on day 0 of AZD1222 vaccination. Every receptor here comes from an adult in good health.

J is TRBJ2-5 and V is TRBV10-3; unclear D gene. This CDR3 comprises 13 residues. V was cut by 10 bases and J by 5 bases, with 17 bases left in between. Germline V lookup: CDR1 ENHRY, CDR2 SYGVKD. The CDR3 spells CATAWLQGETQYF. In DNA, the CDR3 is TGTGCCACCGCATGGCTCCAAGGGGAGACCCAGTACTTC.

The rearrangement uses TRBV12-3 or TRBV12-4 and TRBJ1-1, with D unresolved. V was cut by 3 bases and J by 6 bases, with 5 bases left in between. The CDR3 spans 11 residues. This CDR3 is CASSFGAEAFF. CDR3 DNA: TGTGCCAGCAGTTTTGGAGCTGAAGCTTTCTTT.

The genes are TRBV5-1 and TRBJ1-4, with D hard to call. The CDR3 is 16 amino acids. Germline V CDR1 and CDR2: SGHRS, YFSETQ. The V gene lost 1 base and the J gene lost 2 bases, with 12 bases spanning the gap. This chain's CDR3 is CASSLRGFSTNEKLFF. The CDR3 DNA reads TGCGCCAGCAGCTTGCGGGGTTTCAGTACTAATGAAAAACTGTTTTTT.

About this clone: An end of the junction differs from the germline gene, which may be a read error. V is TRBV11-2 and J is TRBJ1-6, with 7 bases aligning to TRBD1. Germline CDR1 and CDR2: SGHAT and FQNNGV. This CDR3 comprises 12 residues. The CDR3 spells CASSLTGDRAVF. CDR3 in DNA: TGTGCCAGCAGCTTGACGGGGGACAGAGCTGTTTTT.

V gene TRBV6-4 combines with J gene TRBJ1-6; D is unclear. Per the germline V gene, CDR1 is MRHNA and CDR2 is SNTAGT. The CDR3 totals 14 residues. Trimming removed 4 bases at V and 4 bases at J, with 8 bases between. The CDR3 sequence is CASSAEGYNSPLHF. DNA of the CDR3: TGTGCCAGCAGTGCTGAGGGTTATAATTCACCCCTCCACTTT.

The rearrangement joins TRBV10-3 to TRBJ2-6; D not resolved. The CDR3 contains 14 residues. V shed 3 bases and J shed 1 base, with 4 bases lying between them. CDR1 and CDR2 (germline): ENHRY, SYGVKD. Here the CDR3 reads CAISDISGANVLTF. The CDR3 coding sequence is TGTGCCATCAGTGATATTTCTGGGGCCAACGTCCTGACTTTC.

This clone was observed a single time. The rearrangement links TRBV5-3 to TRBJ2-1, with no clear D. TRBV5-3 is classed as an ORF, of uncertain function. V was pared by 4 bases and J by 0 bases, with 14 bases between. The CDR3 spans 16 residues. CDR3 sequence reads: CARSLWARDSYNEQFF. Here the CDR3 DNA reads TGTGCCAGAAGCCTCTGGGCTAGAGACTCCTACAATGAGCAGTTCTTC.

In its sample, this clone was seen once. The chain couples TRBV1 to TRBJ2-6; TRBD1, the D gene given by the table, was not confirmed from the DNA. TRBV1 is a documented pseudogene. The CDR3 runs to 19 residues. In nucleotides, the CDR3 is TGCACCAGCAGCCAAGATCTGAGGACAGAAGACTCTGGGGCCAACGTCCTGACTTTC. This gives the protein CTSSQDLRTEDSGANVLTF.

V gene TRBV11-3 combines with J gene TRBJ2-1; D not resolved. This CDR3 is 15 amino acids long. The V end was cut by 5 bases, the J end by 0 bases, with 11 bases between. The germline gives CDR1 SGHNT, CDR2 YENEEA. The CDR3 bases are TGTGCCAGCAGCCTCGACGGCCCCTCCTACAATGAGCAGTTCTTC. Translated: CASSLDGPSYNEQFF.

The rearrangement links TRBV2 to TRBJ1-5, with D tentatively TRBD1 (5 bases). Germline CDR1 SNHLY, CDR2 FYNNEI. V was cut by 7 bases and J by 0 bases, with 10 bases left in between. The CDR3 covers 14 residues. In DNA form, the CDR3 reads TGTGCCAGCACCGGGGGTTATAGCAATCAGCCCCAGCATTTT. As protein: CASTGGYSNQPQHF.

The chain has TRBV5-6 and TRBJ1-4, with a possible D match to TRBD1 (5 bases). The V gene lost 2 bases and the J gene lost 7 bases, with 6 bases spanning the gap. Germline V lookup: CDR1 SGHDT, CDR2 YYEEEE. The CDR3 has 12 amino acids. In nucleotides, the CDR3 is TGTGCCAGCAGCTTTGGGGGTGAAAAACTGTTTTTT. Encoded protein: CASSFGGEKLFF.

This chain uses TRBV28 with TRBJ1-4, with D unclear. The germline V gene has CDR1 MDHEN and CDR2 SYDVKM. V shed 5 bases and J shed 1 base, with 17 bases lying between them. CDR3 size: 17 residues. The CDR3 loop reads CASSIPGGRGTNEKLFF. The CDR3 DNA reads TGTGCCAGCAGTATACCCGGTGGGAGAGGAACTAATGAAAAACTGTTTTTT.

The V and J genes are TRBV14 and TRBJ1-1; the match to TRBD1 covers 10 bases. The CDR3 sequence is 15 residues long. V was clipped by 4 bases and J by 5 bases; unmatched bases: 7. Germline CDR1 and CDR2: SGHDN and FVKESK. CDR3 in DNA: TGTGCCAGCAGCCGGGTTGGACAGGGGGAAACTGAAGCTTTCTTT. Translated: CASSRVGQGETEAFF.

The chain has TRBV5-5 and TRBJ1-5; D call uncertain. The CDR3 is made up of 14 amino acids. With 3 bases removed from V and 3 bases from J, the gap between germline ends came to 10 bases. The germline gives CDR1 SGHKS, CDR2 YYEKEE (reference sequence). The CDR3 region is CASSYATPNQPQHF. The DNA of the CDR3 is TGTGCCAGCAGCTACGCCACCCCCAATCAGCCCCAGCATTTT.

The chain recombines TRBV28 with TRBJ1-5; no clear D. V dropped 8 bases and J dropped 2 bases, with 13 bases sitting between them. The CDR3 covers 14 residues. Germline V gene data show CDR1 as MDHEN and CDR2 as SYDVKM. The CDR3 sequence: CASYRIRGNQPQHF. CDR3 coding DNA: TGTGCCAGCTACCGGATTCGGGGCAATCAGCCCCAGCATTTT.

The gene calls are TRBV18 and TRBJ1-2; no clear D. V was pared by 3 bases and J by 8 bases, with 13 bases between. Germline CDR1 is KGHSH and CDR2 is LQKENI. This CDR3 region has 13 residues. The CDR3 DNA is TGTGCCAGCTCACCTCAACAATATGAAGGCTACACCTTC. Protein product: CASSPQQYEGYTF.

The chain combines TRBV7-8 with TRBJ2-7; 12 bases map to TRBD1. The CDR3 spans 14 residues. CDR1 is SGHVS, CDR2 FQNEAQ, per germline. V shed 5 bases and J 5 bases; nucleotides not matched to a gene: 4. The CDR3 DNA reads TGTGCCAGCAGCCTCCGGGACAGGGGGCACGAGCAGTACTTC. It encodes CASSLRDRGHEQYF. The whole variable domain, filled in from reference TRBV7-8 and TRBJ2-7, reads GAGVSQSPRYKVAKRGQDVALRCDPISGHVSLFWYQQALGQGPEFLTYFQNEAQLDKSGLPSDRFFAERPEGSVSTLKIQRTQQEDSAVYLCASSLRDRGHEQYFGPGTRLTVT.

This chain links TRBV5-1 with TRBJ2-7; 11 bases line up with TRBD1. The CDR3 length is 14 residues. The V gene end was trimmed by 7 bases and the J gene end by 4 bases; junction bases not matched to a gene: 7. From germline, CDR1 is SGHRS and CDR2 YFSETQ. The CDR3: CASGRDRGDYEQYF. For the CDR3, the DNA is TGCGCCAGCGGTAGGGACAGGGGGGATTACGAGCAGTACTTC.